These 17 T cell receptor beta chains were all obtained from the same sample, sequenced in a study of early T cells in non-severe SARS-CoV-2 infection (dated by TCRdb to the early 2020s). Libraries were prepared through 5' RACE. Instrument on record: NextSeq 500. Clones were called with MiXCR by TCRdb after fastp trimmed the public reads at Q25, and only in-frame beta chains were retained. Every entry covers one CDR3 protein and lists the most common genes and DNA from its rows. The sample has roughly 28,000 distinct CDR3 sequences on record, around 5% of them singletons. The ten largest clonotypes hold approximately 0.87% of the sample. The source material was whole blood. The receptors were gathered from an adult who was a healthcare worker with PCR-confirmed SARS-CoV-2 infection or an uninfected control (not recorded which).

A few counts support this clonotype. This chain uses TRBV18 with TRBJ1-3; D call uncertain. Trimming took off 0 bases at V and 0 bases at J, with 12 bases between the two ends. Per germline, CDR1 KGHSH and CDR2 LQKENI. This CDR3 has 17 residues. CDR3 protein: CASSPPVSSSSGNTIYF. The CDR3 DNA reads TGTGCCAGCTCACCACCGGTCTCCTCGAGCTCTGGAAACACCATATATTTT.

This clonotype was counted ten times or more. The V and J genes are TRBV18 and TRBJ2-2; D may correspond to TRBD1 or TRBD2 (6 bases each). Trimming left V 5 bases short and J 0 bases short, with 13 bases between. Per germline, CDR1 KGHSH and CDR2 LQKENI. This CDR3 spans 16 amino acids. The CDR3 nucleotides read TGTGCCAGCTCATCCCGAGGGGGGCCGAACACCGGGGAGCTGTTTTTT. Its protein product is CASSSRGGPNTGELFF.

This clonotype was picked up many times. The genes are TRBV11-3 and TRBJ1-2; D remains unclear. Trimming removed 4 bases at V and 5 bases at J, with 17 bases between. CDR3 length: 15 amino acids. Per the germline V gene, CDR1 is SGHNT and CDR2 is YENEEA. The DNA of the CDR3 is TGTGCCAGCAGCTCAAGTGGGGAAGGACGGTATGGCTACACCTTC. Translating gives CASSSSGEGRYGYTF. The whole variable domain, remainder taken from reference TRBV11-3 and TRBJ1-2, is EAGVVQSPRYKIIEKKQPVAFWCNPISGHNTLYWYLQNLGQGPELLIRYENEEAVDDSQLPKDRFSAERLKGVDSTLKIQPAELGDSAVYLCASSSSGEGRYGYTFGSGTRLTVV.

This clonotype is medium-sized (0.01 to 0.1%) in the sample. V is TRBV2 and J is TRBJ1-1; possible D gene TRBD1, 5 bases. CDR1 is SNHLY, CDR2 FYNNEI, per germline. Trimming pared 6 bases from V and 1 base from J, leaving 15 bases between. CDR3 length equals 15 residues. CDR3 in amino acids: CASRGAGTANTEAFF. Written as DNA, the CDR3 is TGTGCCAGCAGGGGCGCCGGGACGGCGAACACTGAAGCTTTCTTT.

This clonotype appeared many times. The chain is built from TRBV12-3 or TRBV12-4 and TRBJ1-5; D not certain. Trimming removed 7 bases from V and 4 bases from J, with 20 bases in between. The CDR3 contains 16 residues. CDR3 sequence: CASNLGISPGNQPQHF. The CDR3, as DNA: TGTGCCAGCAACCTAGGGATTTCCCCGGGGAATCAGCCCCAGCATTTT.

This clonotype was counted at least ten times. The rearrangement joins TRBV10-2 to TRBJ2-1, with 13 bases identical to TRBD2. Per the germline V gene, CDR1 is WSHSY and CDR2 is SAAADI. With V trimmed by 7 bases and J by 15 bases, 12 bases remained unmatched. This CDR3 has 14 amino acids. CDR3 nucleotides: TGCGCCAGCACCCTATCTCCGGGACTAGCGGGACTGTTCTTC. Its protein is CASTLSPGLAGLFF.

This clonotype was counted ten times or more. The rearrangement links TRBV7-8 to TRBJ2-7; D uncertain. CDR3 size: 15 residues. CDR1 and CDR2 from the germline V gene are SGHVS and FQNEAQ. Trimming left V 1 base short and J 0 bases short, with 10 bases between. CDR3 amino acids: CASSLEAGSSYEQYF. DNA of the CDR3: TGTGCCAGCAGCTTAGAGGCCGGTAGCTCCTACGAGCAGTACTTC. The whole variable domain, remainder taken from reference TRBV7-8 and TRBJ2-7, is GAGVSQSPRYKVAKRGQDVALRCDPISGHVSLFWYQQALGQGPEFLTYFQNEAQLDKSGLPSDRFFAERPEGSVSTLKIQRTQQEDSAVYLCASSLEAGSSYEQYFGPGTRLTVT.

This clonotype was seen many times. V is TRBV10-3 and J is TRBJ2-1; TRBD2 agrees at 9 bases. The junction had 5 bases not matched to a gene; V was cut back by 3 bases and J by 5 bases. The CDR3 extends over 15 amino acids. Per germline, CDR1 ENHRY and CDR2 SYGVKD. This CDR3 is CAISERGLADNEQFF. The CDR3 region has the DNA TGTGCCATCAGTGAAAGGGGACTAGCCGACAATGAGCAGTTCTTC.

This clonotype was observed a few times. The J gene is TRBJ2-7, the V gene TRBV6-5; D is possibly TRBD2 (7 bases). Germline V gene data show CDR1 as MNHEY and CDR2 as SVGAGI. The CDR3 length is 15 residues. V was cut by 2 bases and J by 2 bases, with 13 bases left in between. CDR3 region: CASSYRGGGTYEQYF. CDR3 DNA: TGTGCCAGCAGTTACCGGGGAGGGGGTACCTACGAGCAGTACTTC.

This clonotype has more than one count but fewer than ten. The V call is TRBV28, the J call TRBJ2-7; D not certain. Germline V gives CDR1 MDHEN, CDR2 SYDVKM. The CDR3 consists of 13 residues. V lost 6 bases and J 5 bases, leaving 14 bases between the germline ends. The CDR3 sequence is CASSVKFRHEQYF. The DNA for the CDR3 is TGTGCCAGCAGCGTTAAATTCAGGCACGAGCAGTACTTC.

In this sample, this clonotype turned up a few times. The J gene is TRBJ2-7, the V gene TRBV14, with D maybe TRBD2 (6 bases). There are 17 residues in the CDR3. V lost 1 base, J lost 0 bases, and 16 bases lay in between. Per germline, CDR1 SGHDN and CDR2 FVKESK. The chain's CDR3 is CASSQVGLAKGSYEQYF. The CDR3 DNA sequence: TGTGCCAGCAGCCAAGTCGGTCTAGCGAAGGGCTCCTACGAGCAGTACTTC.

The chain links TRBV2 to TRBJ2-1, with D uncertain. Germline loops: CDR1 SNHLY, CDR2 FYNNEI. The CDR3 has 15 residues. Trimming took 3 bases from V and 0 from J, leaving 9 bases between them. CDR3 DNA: TGTGCCAGCAGTGACCTTAGACGCTCCTACAATGAGCAGTTCTTC. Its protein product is CASSDLRRSYNEQFF.

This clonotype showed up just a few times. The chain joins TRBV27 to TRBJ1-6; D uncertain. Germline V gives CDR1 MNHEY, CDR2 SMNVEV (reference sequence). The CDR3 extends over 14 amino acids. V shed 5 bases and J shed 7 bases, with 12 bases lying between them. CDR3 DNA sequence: TGTGCCAGCAGTCAGCGAAGTCTAAATTCACCCCTCCACTTT. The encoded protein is CASSQRSLNSPLHF.

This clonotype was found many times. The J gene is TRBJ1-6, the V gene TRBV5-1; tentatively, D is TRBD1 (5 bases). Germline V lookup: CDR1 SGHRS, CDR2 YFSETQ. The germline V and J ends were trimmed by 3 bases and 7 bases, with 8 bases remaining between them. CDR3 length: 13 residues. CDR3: CASSSGGNSPLHF. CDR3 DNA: TGCGCCAGCAGCTCGGGGGGGAATTCACCCCTCCACTTT.

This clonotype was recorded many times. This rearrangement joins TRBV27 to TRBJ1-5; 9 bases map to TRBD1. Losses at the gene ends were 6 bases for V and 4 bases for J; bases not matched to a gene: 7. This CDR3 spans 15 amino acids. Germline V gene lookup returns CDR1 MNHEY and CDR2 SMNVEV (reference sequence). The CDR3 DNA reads TGTGCCAGCAGCCAAACAGGGGGCGCAAATCAGCCCCAGCATTTT. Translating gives CASSQTGGANQPQHF.

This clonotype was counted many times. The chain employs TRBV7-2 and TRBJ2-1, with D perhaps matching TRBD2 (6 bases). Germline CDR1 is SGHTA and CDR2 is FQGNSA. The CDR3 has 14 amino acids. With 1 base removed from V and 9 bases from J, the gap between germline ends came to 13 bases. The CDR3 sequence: CASSLERLGGEQFF. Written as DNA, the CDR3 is TGTGCCAGCAGCTTAGAGAGACTAGGCGGTGAGCAGTTCTTC.

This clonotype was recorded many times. Here the CDR3 reads CASSYFEQPQHF. DNA of the CDR3: TGTGCCAGCAGTTACTTTGAACAGCCCCAGCATTTT. The chain is built from TRBV6-2 or TRBV6-3 and TRBJ1-5; D is undetermined. CDR1 is MNHEY and CDR2 is SVGEGT in the germline V gene. Trimming removed 1 base at V and 7 bases at J, with 5 bases between. The CDR3 length is 12 residues.